This note documents a single T cell receptor (beta chain) sequence. Profiling relied on immunoSEQ multiplex PCR, and the TCRdb table lists in-frame clones only, not all of them. This sample has 95,000 to 150,000 clones, with around 90% found just once. This sample stems from a study of blood T cell repertoires in COVID-19. On the study more broadly: The analysed material was cDNA or gDNA that came from T cells, B-cell-depleted T cells, or PBMCs.

Deletions cut 5 bases from V and 2 bases from J, with 7 bases between. This CDR3 contains 13 residues. Looked up from germline, CDR1 is LNHDA and CDR2 is SQIVND (reference sequence). What was sequenced was peripheral blood. The sequence derives from a woman aged 60-70 years with COVID-19, enrolled during active disease. The chain is built from TRBV19 and TRBJ2-1, with D unclear. The CDR3 DNA reads as TGTGCCAGTAGTCCAGGCCCCTACAATGAGCAGTTCTTC. This sequence encodes CASSPGPYNEQFF.